This TCR beta chain emerged from a study of beta chain features in type 1 diabetes. Study-level background: Over all samples combined, fewer than 140,000,000 sorted cells were examined.

This clone was recorded a few times. Its target is not known. Points from the study as a whole: A definitive answer on HLA type influencing TCRB rearrangement was not reached here. In every one of the four CD4+ subsets, TCRB CDR3s were moderately but significantly shorter in Type 1 diabetes patients.

Germline loops: CDR1 SGHRS, CDR2 YFSETQ. The V segment lost 3 bases and the J segment 2 bases; nucleotides outside the gene matches: 6. The CDR3 is 15 amino acids. The entirety of the isolated RNA underwent reverse transcription, so expressed TCRB transcripts were sequenced. Profiling relied on immunoSEQ multiplex PCR, and the TCRdb table lists in-frame clones only, not all of them. Of nearly 700,000 clones in the sample, over 10% were seen once. The rearrangement joins TRBV5-1 to TRBJ2-7, with 9 bases matching TRBD1. This receptor was taken from a man aged 18 to 30 with type 1 diabetes. The sequencing sample was made of naive CD4+ T cells from blood. The CDR3 spells CASSSGQGNAYEQYF. The CDR3 DNA reads TGCGCCAGCAGCTCGGGACAGGGCAATGCCTACGAGCAGTACTTC.